One T cell receptor (beta chain) is described in this entry. Its antigen is not known. These data belong to a study of cytomegalovirus exposure and HLA in healthy donors. Overall study findings and caveats: Highly shared variants forming one cluster were likely a sequencing artifact.

60 Vbeta and 13 Jbeta primers were used in PCR. Clones were read by immunoSEQ multiplex PCR, and TCRdb kept only the in-frame ones, dropping some. The sample has some 200,000 clones, almost 70% seen once; the top ten hold 2.6%. The germline CDR1 and CDR2 sequences are MDHEN and SYDVKM. Trimming shortened V by 3 bases and J by 0 bases, and 9 bases separated the two germline ends. The CDR3 loop spans 15 amino acids. The sample taken for sequencing was PBMCs. The rearrangement joins TRBV28 to TRBJ1-5; D is uncertain. The clonotype comes from a man aged 35 to 55 in good health and CMV-seropositive. The CDR3 loop reads CASSLGGYSNQPQHF. CDR3 in DNA: TGTGCCAGCAGTTTGGGAGGATATAGCAATCAGCCCCAGCATTTT.